The 31 T cell receptor beta chains below come from one sample, sequenced in a study of CD8 T cells in Susac syndrome. Reverse transcription used about 0.5 to 1 ug RNA and random hexamers. TCRdb analysed the immunoSEQ multiplex PCR reads with MiXCR anew, one entry per CDR3 protein. This table has around 69,000 distinct CDR3 sequences, approximately 93% appearing once. Source material: CD8+ T cells from PBMCs. Every receptor here comes from a human donor with Susac syndrome.

The chain employs TRBV20-1 and TRBJ2-1; D is unresolved. Trimming stripped 5 bases from V and 7 bases from J, with 18 bases between. CDR1 DFQATT and CDR2 SNEGSKA come from the germline V gene (reference sequence). The CDR3 sequence is 14 residues long. The CDR3 DNA follows: TGCAGTGCTCCCCGGAATTTCGTTTTTAATGAGCAGTTCTTC. Protein: CSAPRNFVFNEQFF.

The V gene is TRBV7-9, the J gene TRBJ2-2; no clear D gene. Germline V CDR1 and CDR2: SEHNR, FQNEAQ (reference sequence). The CDR3 spans 16 residues. The V gene lost 0 bases and the J gene lost 3 bases, with 11 bases spanning the gap. CDR3 bases: TGTGCCAGCAGCTTAGCTTTCGGGTCTGACACCGGGGAGCTGTTTTTT. The encoded protein is CASSLAFGSDTGELFF.

The gene calls are TRBV5-8 and TRBJ2-5; 9 bases fit TRBD1. This CDR3 region has 14 residues. V lost 2 bases and J lost 3; bases outside the gene matches: 2. Per the germline V gene, CDR1 is SGHTS and CDR2 is YDEGEE. The DNA of the CDR3 is TGTGCCAGCAGCTTTAGGACAGGGGAAGAGACCCAGTACTTC. As protein: CASSFRTGEETQYF.

The chain is built from TRBV4-2 and TRBJ2-7; 9 positions match TRBD1. The V and J ends lost 0 bases and 9 bases, in that order; junction bases with no gene match: 3. CDR1 and CDR2 from the germline V gene are LGHNA and YNFKEQ. The CDR3 loop spans 13 amino acids. The chain's CDR3 is CASSQEGDRVQYF. In nucleotides, the CDR3 is TGTGCCAGCAGCCAAGAAGGGGACAGGGTGCAGTACTTC.

V usage is TRBV5-1 and J usage is TRBJ2-1; 7 positions agree with TRBD1. After removal of 0 bases from V and 5 bases from J, the junction contained 5 bases not matched to a gene. Germline-derived CDR1 and CDR2 are SGHRS and YFSETQ. This CDR3 has 15 amino acids. The DNA of the CDR3 is TGCGCCAGCAGCTTGGTTGGACAGGAAAACAATGAGCAGTTCTTC. It specifies CASSLVGQENNEQFF.

The chain employs TRBV28 and TRBJ1-5; D is undetermined. Deletions cut 6 bases from V and 11 bases from J, with 11 bases between. The CDR3 is 11 residues long. Germline V gene data show CDR1 as MDHEN and CDR2 as SYDVKM. CDR3 protein: CASREQRAQHF. CDR3 coding DNA: TGTGCCAGCAGAGAACAGCGGGCCCAGCATTTT.

The CDR3 sequence is CASSRTGTHEAFF. The CDR3 DNA reads as TGTGCCAGCAGTAGGACAGGTACGCATGAAGCTTTCTTT. The chain combines TRBV27 with TRBJ1-1; 7 bases line up with TRBD1. This CDR3 contains 13 residues. The V segment lost 5 bases and the J segment 7 bases; nucleotides outside the gene matches: 7. Per the germline V gene, CDR1 is MNHEY and CDR2 is SMNVEV (reference sequence).

This chain uses TRBV27 with TRBJ2-1; a possible D gene is TRBD1 (5 bases). V was shortened by 5 bases and J by 11 bases, with 13 bases between the two germline ends. Per germline, CDR1 MNHEY and CDR2 SMNVEV (reference sequence). CDR3 length: 12 residues. Here the CDR3 reads CASSPPDSKQFF. The CDR3 DNA reads TGTGCCAGCAGTCCCCCCGACAGCAAGCAGTTCTTC.

This sequence joins TRBV20-1 and TRBJ2-3; TRBD2 aligns across 12 bases. Per germline, CDR1 DFQATT and CDR2 SNEGSKA (reference sequence). V was pared by 4 bases and J by 4 bases, with 6 bases of the junction left unmatched. The CDR3 contains 15 residues. This CDR3 is CSATASGRAPDTQYF. The CDR3 bases are TGCAGTGCTACGGCTAGCGGGAGGGCTCCAGATACGCAGTATTTT.

The CDR3 sequence: CASSVAASVNTGELFF. The CDR3 nucleotides read TGTGCCAGCAGCGTAGCAGCTAGCGTGAACACCGGGGAGCTGTTTTTT. The V gene is TRBV9, the J gene TRBJ2-2, with D tentatively TRBD2 (6 bases). V lost 0 bases and J 1 base, leaving 10 bases between the germline ends. CDR3 length equals 16 residues. Germline CDR1 reads SGDLS; CDR2 reads YYNGEE. The whole variable domain, remainder taken from reference TRBV9 and TRBJ2-2, is DSGVTQTPKHLITATGQRVTLRCSPRSGDLSVYWYQQSLDQGLQFLIQYYNGEERAKGNILERFSAQQFPDLHSELNLSSLELGDSALYFCASSVAASVNTGELFFGEGSRLTVL.

The chain recombines TRBV12-3 or TRBV12-4 with TRBJ1-3; maybe TRBD1 (6 bases). The CDR3 consists of 15 residues. V shed 5 bases and J shed 3 bases, with 14 bases lying between them. Here the CDR3 DNA reads TGTGCCAGCAGTCCGGCCGGGGACATTGGAAACACCATATATTTT. This encodes CASSPAGDIGNTIYF.

In its sample, this clonotype was seen once. The chain combines TRBV20-1 with TRBJ2-1, with 8 bases that match TRBD2. The ends lost 3 bases at V and 2 bases at J; junction bases unmatched: 12. The CDR3 runs 17 residues. Germline V gene lookup returns CDR1 DFQATT and CDR2 SNEGSKA (reference sequence). The CDR3 DNA reads TGCAGTGCTAGTGCGGCGGGGGGCCCCTACCCCTACAATGAGCAGTTCTTC. Encoded protein: CSASAAGGPYPYNEQFF.

The chain combines TRBV6-5 with TRBJ2-4; 8 bases match TRBD2. The CDR3 sequence is 17 residues long. Germline CDR1 MNHEY, CDR2 SVGAGI. The V segment lost 4 bases and the J segment 0 bases; nucleotides outside the gene matches: 8. The CDR3 loop reads CASSSQGSGVAKNIQYF. In DNA, the CDR3 is TGTGCCAGCAGTTCCCAGGGTAGCGGGGTAGCCAAAAACATTCAGTACTTC.

This clonotype was observed once. The chain combines TRBV27 with TRBJ2-7; 7 positions match TRBD1. Germline trimming cut 2 bases from V and 0 bases from J; bases unmatched to any gene: 1. CDR3 length: 14 residues. The germline gives CDR1 MNHEY, CDR2 SMNVEV (reference sequence). The CDR3, as DNA: TGTGCCAGCAGTTTACGACAGGGCTCCTACGAGCAGTACTTC. It specifies CASSLRQGSYEQYF.

The chain couples TRBV20-1 to TRBJ2-1, with 9 bases that match TRBD2. The CDR3 consists of 15 residues. The ends lost 1 base at V and 6 bases at J; junction bases unmatched: 7. Germline assignment: CDR1 DFQATT and CDR2 SNEGSKA (reference sequence). The CDR3 DNA is TGCAGTGCTAGAGGTGTAGCGGGAGTTGGCAATGAGCAGTTCTTC. Translation gives CSARGVAGVGNEQFF.

The rearrangement uses TRBV12-3 or TRBV12-4 and TRBJ1-1; D is possibly TRBD1 (5 bases). The V end lost 4 bases, the J end lost 1 base, and 13 bases lay between the germline ends. CDR3 size: 15 residues. CDR3 residues: CASSWGREGNTEAFF. In DNA, the CDR3 is TGTGCCAGCAGTTGGGGCCGAGAGGGGAACACTGAAGCTTTCTTT.

V is TRBV5-1 and J is TRBJ1-2; TRBD1 matches at 11 bases. The CDR3 extends over 14 amino acids. V lost 3 bases and J lost 5; bases outside the gene matches: 3. The germline V gene encodes CDR1 SGHRS and CDR2 YFSETQ. CDR3 amino acids: CASSSGTGGYGYTF. CDR3 nucleotides: TGCGCCAGCAGCTCCGGGACAGGGGGGTATGGCTACACCTTC.

V is TRBV5-6 and J is TRBJ2-7, with D uncertain. CDR1 and CDR2 (germline): SGHDT, YYEEEE. CDR3 length equals 15 residues. The V end was cut by 4 bases, the J end by 2 bases, with 16 bases between. CDR3 region: CASSPVRGVTYEQYF. As DNA, the CDR3 is TGTGCCAGCAGCCCCGTTAGAGGAGTCACCTACGAGCAGTACTTC.

V and J are TRBV2 and TRBJ2-7; 7 positions agree with TRBD2. Losses at the gene ends were 6 bases for V and 5 bases for J; bases not matched to a gene: 4. Germline V gene lookup returns CDR1 SNHLY and CDR2 FYNNEI. The CDR3 length is 12 residues. The CDR3 loop reads CASRGGINEQYF. The CDR3 nucleotides read TGTGCCAGCAGGGGAGGGATCAACGAGCAGTACTTC. Full variable domain (rest looked up from reference TRBV2 and TRBJ2-7): EPEVTQTPSHQVTQMGQEVILRCVPISNHLYFYWYRQILGQKVEFLVSFYNNEISEKSEIFDDQFSVERPDGSNFTLKIRSTKLEDSAMYFCASRGGINEQYFGPGTRLTVT.

V and J are TRBV9 and TRBJ1-6, with unresolved D. The V and J ends lost 0 bases and 10 bases respectively, with 8 bases between them. Germline V gives CDR1 SGDLS, CDR2 YYNGEE. The CDR3 consists of 13 residues. DNA of the CDR3: TGTGCCAGCAGCGTAGATCGGGAGTCACCCCTCCACTTT. Translation: CASSVDRESPLHF.

The V call is TRBV20-1, the J call TRBJ2-7, with D possibly called TRBD1 or TRBD2 (6 bases each). The CDR3 is made up of 15 amino acids. Germline V gives CDR1 DFQATT, CDR2 SNEGSKA (reference sequence). Deletions cut 2 bases from V and 2 bases from J, with 16 bases between. The CDR3 reads CSARPVEGVAYEQYF. The CDR3 region has the DNA TGCAGTGCTAGACCAGTGGAGGGGGTGGCCTACGAGCAGTACTTC.

This chain uses TRBV12-5 with TRBJ2-1; D perhaps matches TRBD1 (6 bases). The V gene lost 4 bases and the J gene lost 6 bases, with 13 bases spanning the gap. Germline CDR1 LGHNT, CDR2 FRNRAP. The CDR3 contains 14 residues. The CDR3 DNA is TGTGCTAGTGGTTCCAGGGGAGAGGGCAATGAGCAGTTCTTC. This translates into CASGSRGEGNEQFF.

The chain uses TRBV4-2 and TRBJ1-2; no definite D call. V gave up 5 bases and J gave up 8 bases, with 21 bases separating them. The CDR3 contains 15 residues. Germline V gives CDR1 LGHNA, CDR2 YNFKEQ. Written as DNA, the CDR3 is TGTGCCAGCAGCAACTATACAGCGAGTGGAGCAGGCTACACCTTC. This translates into CASSNYTASGAGYTF.

CDR3 sequence (DNA): TGTGCCAGCACTAAGGACTGGCCCTACGAGCAGTACTTC. Its protein product is CASTKDWPYEQYF. The rearrangement links TRBV6-2 or TRBV6-3 to TRBJ2-7; perhaps TRBD2 as D (5 bases). The germline V gene has CDR1 MNHEY and CDR2 SVGEGT. Trimming took 7 bases from V and 2 from J, leaving 12 bases between them. The CDR3 runs to 13 residues.

In its sample, this clonotype was seen a few times. This rearrangement joins TRBV7-2 to TRBJ2-7; 12 bases are a match to TRBD1. Germline V CDR1 and CDR2: SGHTA, FQGNSA. The CDR3 length is 16 residues. J was trimmed by 3 bases and V by 5 bases; bases with no gene match: 8. CDR3 sequence (DNA): TGTGCCAGCAGCGAGCCGGGACAGGGGGCTGTCTACGAGCAGTACTTC. Translating it yields CASSEPGQGAVYEQYF. The variable domain in full, with the rest retrieved from reference TRBV7-2 and TRBJ2-7, is GAGVSQSPSNKVTEKGKDVELRCDPISGHTALYWYRQSLGQGLEFLIYFQGNSAPDKSGLPSDRFSAERTGGSVSTLTIQRTQQEDSAVYLCASSEPGQGAVYEQYFGPGTRLTVT.

The J gene is TRBJ1-4, the V gene TRBV6-2 or TRBV6-3; D is unclear. CDR3 length: 17 amino acids. Germline lookup yields CDR1 MNHEY and CDR2 SVGEGT. Trimming took off 3 bases at V and 2 bases at J, with 16 bases between the two ends. CDR3 amino acids: CASSYPFGEATNEKLFF. CDR3 nucleotides: TGTGCCAGCAGTTATCCCTTCGGCGAAGCGACTAATGAAAAACTGTTTTTT.

This chain uses TRBV20-1 with TRBJ1-4; D is ambiguous. The CDR3 covers 10 residues. V lost 6 bases to trimming and J lost 5 bases, with 4 bases between them. The germline V gene has CDR1 DFQATT and CDR2 SNEGSKA (reference sequence). CDR3 loop: CSAKNEKLFF. The CDR3, as DNA: TGCAGTGCAAAAAATGAAAAACTGTTTTTT.

The chain employs TRBV3-1 and TRBJ2-1; possibly TRBD2 for D (5 bases). Trimming removed 4 bases from V and 2 bases from J, with 12 bases in between. The germline V gene has CDR1 LGHDT and CDR2 YNNKEL (reference sequence). The CDR3 length is 15 residues. CDR3 amino acids: CASSPSAGPYNEQFF. CDR3 coding DNA: TGTGCCAGCAGCCCCTCTGCGGGTCCCTACAATGAGCAGTTCTTC.

This clonotype was seen only a few times. The genes are TRBV27 and TRBJ1-2; D call uncertain. This CDR3 contains 13 residues. Germline V CDR1 and CDR2: MNHEY, SMNVEV (reference sequence). Trimming pared 2 bases from V and 2 bases from J, leaving 6 bases between. CDR3 residues: CASSLRGNYGYTF. The CDR3 DNA is TGTGCCAGCAGTTTAAGAGGGAACTATGGCTACACCTTC.

For this clonotype: One junction end disagrees with the germline gene, perhaps due to a read error. This chain joins TRBV3-1 and TRBJ2-5; TRBD1 matches 10 bases. The CDR3 runs 17 residues. Germline CDR1 is LGHDT and CDR2 is YNNKEL (reference sequence). CDR3 DNA sequence: TGTACCAGCAGCCGGAGCCCCCGACAGGGGGCTTCGGAGACCCAGTACTTC. This translates into CTSSRSPRQGASETQYF.

The V call is TRBV12-3 or TRBV12-4, the J call TRBJ2-1; perhaps TRBD1 as D (5 bases). Trimming left V 5 bases short and J 8 bases short, with 13 bases between. The CDR3 loop spans 13 amino acids. The CDR3 sequence is CASSTQGYHEQFF. The CDR3 bases are TGTGCCAGCAGTACTCAGGGTTACCATGAGCAGTTCTTC.